Presented here are 8 T cell receptor beta chains from one specimen sequenced in a study of cytomegalovirus exposure and HLA in healthy donors. TCRdb keeps only in-frame clones here, not all; method: immunoSEQ multiplex PCR. The sample lists roughly 200,000 clones, around nine tenths occurring once. Input material: PBMCs. The receptors were sampled from a man aged 25-45 years in good health and CMV-seropositive.

This clone was seen just once. The chain couples TRBV5-1 to TRBJ2-5; 9 bases map to TRBD2. Germline assignment: CDR1 SGHRS and CDR2 YFSETQ. This CDR3 is built from 15 residues. The ends lost 4 bases at V and 6 bases at J; junction bases unmatched: 10. The CDR3 DNA is TGCGCCAGCAGCCCCAACTTAAGCGGGGGGAAGACCCAGTACTTC. Encoded protein: CASSPNLSGGKTQYF.

The chain has TRBV27 and TRBJ1-5, with a possible D match to TRBD1 (5 bases). Trimming cost V 9 bases and J 7 bases, with 28 bases left between them. Germline lookup yields CDR1 MNHEY and CDR2 SMNVEV (reference sequence). CDR3 length: 17 residues. CDR3 in DNA: TGTGCCAGTACATTGGTCACCCCAGAGGGACCAATGCAGCCCCAGCATTTT. Protein: CASTLVTPEGPMQPQHF.

The rearrangement links TRBV27 to TRBJ1-1; D is perhaps TRBD1 (5 bases). The CDR3 loop spans 13 amino acids. Germline CDR1 and CDR2: MNHEY and SMNVEV (reference sequence). V dropped 3 bases and J dropped 5 bases, with 10 bases sitting between them. CDR3 sequence: CASSFGGGTEAFF. The CDR3 bases are TGTGCCAGCAGTTTCGGGGGAGGGACTGAAGCTTTCTTT.

The V gene is TRBV9, the J gene TRBJ1-2; 9 positions agree with TRBD1. The J segment lost 8 bases and the V segment lost 0 bases, leaving 8 bases of the junction unmatched. Germline loops: CDR1 SGDLS, CDR2 YYNGEE. CDR3 length: 15 residues. The CDR3 sequence: CASSVAPGQGTGYTF. CDR3 bases: TGTGCCAGCAGCGTAGCTCCGGGACAGGGAACGGGCTACACCTTC.

The chain combines TRBV6-5 with TRBJ2-1; D is tentatively TRBD1 or TRBD2 (5 bases each). V was pared by 2 bases and J by 0 bases, with 8 bases between. This CDR3 spans 15 amino acids. The germline V gene encodes CDR1 MNHEY and CDR2 SVGAGI. CDR3 protein: CASSYPGASYNEQFF. CDR3 sequence (DNA): TGTGCCAGCAGTTACCCCGGGGCCTCCTACAATGAGCAGTTCTTC.

The V and J genes are TRBV27 and TRBJ2-1; tentative D call: TRBD1 (6 bases). Trimming removed 0 bases at V and 7 bases at J, with 16 bases between. The CDR3 totals 16 residues. Per germline, CDR1 MNHEY and CDR2 SMNVEV (reference sequence). The CDR3 DNA is TGTGCCAGCAGTTTATCGCCGGGACAAGTAGTGAATGAGCAGTTCTTC. Its protein is CASSLSPGQVVNEQFF.

The chain carries TRBV13 and TRBJ1-2; D gene ambiguous. The V and J ends lost 0 bases and 5 bases respectively, with 22 bases between them. The CDR3 contains 18 residues. Germline V lookup: CDR1 PRHDT, CDR2 FYEKMQ (reference sequence). CDR3 bases: TGTGCCAGCAGCTTAGGCTTACCAGTAGGGTTCGCGGGGTATGGCTACACCTTC. This encodes CASSLGLPVGFAGYGYTF.

CDR3 loop: CASRVTGGLNTIYF. For the CDR3, the DNA is TGTGCCAGCAGAGTTACAGGGGGACTAAACACCATATATTTT. The chain uses TRBV25-1 and TRBJ1-3; 8 positions agree with TRBD1. Germline-derived CDR1 and CDR2 are MGHDK and SYGVNS. The CDR3 runs 14 residues. V lost 6 bases and J lost 6; bases outside the gene matches: 7.